The sequence of this T cell receptor beta chain was determined in a study of type 1 and type 2 diabetes patients. Notes on this clonotype: The antigen is unknown.

Study-wide findings and caveats: Some T1D-only expanded clones might appear in more T2D or control samples.

The V gene lost 3 bases and the J gene lost 5 bases, with 11 bases spanning the gap. This CDR3 is 15 amino acids long. Germline V gene lookup returns CDR1 KGHSH and CDR2 LQKENI. Amplification started from genomic DNA. Multiplex PCR with 30 forward and 13 reverse primers amplified the TCR beta CDR3. Each CDR3 protein is one row after TCRdb ran MiXCR on the multiplex PCR reads. This table has a few hundred thousand distinct CDR3 sequences, approximately 50% appearing once. The sequenced sample consisted of peripheral blood mononuclear cells (PBMCs). This chain uses TRBV18 with TRBJ1-6, with a possible D match to TRBD1 (5 bases). This clonotype was obtained from a man younger than 35 with type 2 diabetes. The CDR3 protein is CASSPLGTNNSPLHF. The CDR3 DNA reads as TGTGCCAGCTCACCTCTCGGGACCAATAATTCACCCCTCCACTTT.